This TCR beta chain was retrieved from a study of tissue T cells after allogeneic stem cell transplantation. Described time point: mouse harvest day 14 after allogeneic transplant. Each mouse received 10^7 T-cell-depleted marrow cells plus 10^6 splenic CD5+ T cells by tail vein. Only in-frame clones appear in the TCRdb table, and some are missing; sequencing was by immunoSEQ multiplex PCR. The data show about 1,800 clones, over 45% seen once. This CDR3 comprises 16 residues. In germline, CDR1 is KGHPV, CDR2 FQNQEV (reference sequence). Trimming cost V 0 bases and J 0 bases, with 8 bases left between them. Concerning this clone: Gene names are mouse gene names. From the germline J gene comes the end of the CDR3, since the read stops 1 residue before it.

Material: gut tissue. J is TRBJ1-4 and V is TRBV26, with D perhaps matching TRBD1 (5 bases). The sequence derives from a female BALB/c mouse given C57BL/6 T cells with graft-versus-host disease after an allogeneic hematopoietic cell transplant. CDR3 DNA (partial): TGTGCCAGCAGTCTGTCGCTGGGACTTTCCAACGAAAGATTATTT. This translates into CASSLSLGLSNERLF. In full, the CDR3 is CASSLSLGLSNERLFF.